These 27 T cell receptor beta chains came from one sample sequenced in a study of low-dose radiotherapy and immunotherapy resistance in tumors. Time point given: after trial treatment. Treatment meaning: LDRT plus nivolumab, ipilimumab, low-dose cyclophosphamide and aspirin (RACIN trial). TRAV and TRBV primers primed cDNA for both TCRalpha and TCRbeta. It was with a constant-region primer and a V-primer adapter that TCRs were amplified over approximately 18 PCR cycles. MiXCR, run by TCRdb on the reads, gives a single entry per CDR3 protein. The sample includes around 80,000 distinct CDR3 sequences, less than 20% of them seen just once. The starting material was PBMCs, obtained after low-dose radiotherapy plus immunotherapy. These receptors originate from a male donor with prostate cancer.

This clonotype was recorded at least ten times. The chain couples TRBV2 to TRBJ2-3; D gene unclear. The germline V gene has CDR1 SNHLY and CDR2 FYNNEI. V lost 6 bases, J lost 0 bases, and 16 bases lay in between. The CDR3 totals 16 residues. This CDR3 is CASRTRAVSSTDTQYF. CDR3 bases: TGTGCCAGCAGGACGAGAGCTGTATCTAGCACAGATACGCAGTATTTT. Using reference TRBV2 and TRBJ2-3 for the parts outside the CDR3, the full variable domain is EPEVTQTPSHQVTQMGQEVILRCVPISNHLYFYWYRQILGQKVEFLVSFYNNEISEKSEIFDDQFSVERPDGSNFTLKIRSTKLEDSAMYFCASRTRAVSSTDTQYFGPGTRLTVL.

The chain uses TRBV5-1 and TRBJ2-1; D is undetermined. The germline CDR1 and CDR2 sequences are SGHRS and YFSETQ. The CDR3 runs to 14 residues. Trimming stripped 0 bases from V and 7 bases from J, with 11 bases between. CDR3 sequence reads: CASSLDLGSNEQFF. DNA for the CDR3: TGCGCCAGCAGCTTGGATTTAGGGTCTAATGAGCAGTTCTTC.

This chain joins TRBV13 and TRBJ2-7; 10 bases align to TRBD1. This CDR3 is 15 amino acids long. J lost 6 bases, V lost 3 bases, and 8 bases had no gene match. Germline values: CDR1 PRHDT, CDR2 FYEKMQ (reference sequence). CDR3 DNA: TGTGCCAGCAGCTTGGTTTGGACAGGGGGTGGCGAGCAGTACTTC. It encodes CASSLVWTGGGEQYF.

The chain couples TRBV20-1 to TRBJ2-1, with 7 nucleotides matching TRBD2. Germline CDR1 and CDR2: DFQATT and SNEGSKA (reference sequence). CDR3 size: 14 residues. The junction had 7 bases not matched to a gene; V was cut back by 5 bases and J by 3 bases. This chain's CDR3 is CSAVTTSSYNEQFF. The CDR3 nucleotides read TGCAGTGCTGTAACGACTAGCAGCTACAATGAGCAGTTCTTC.

The table lists this clonotype with many counts. This sequence joins TRBV5-4 and TRBJ2-2; 7 bases fit TRBD2. CDR3 length equals 17 residues. The V and J ends lost 3 bases and 1 base, in that order; junction bases with no gene match: 9. Germline CDR1 is SGHNT and CDR2 is YYREEE (reference sequence). The CDR3 sequence is CASSWAVAGLNTGELFF. The DNA for the CDR3 is TGTGCCAGCAGCTGGGCTGTAGCGGGCTTGAACACCGGGGAGCTGTTTTTT.

In this sample, this clonotype turned up many times. This sequence joins TRBV30 and TRBJ2-3; TRBD2 might be the D (5 bases). The CDR3 totals 13 residues. Per the germline V gene, CDR1 is GTSNPN and CDR2 is SVGIG (reference sequence). With 4 bases removed from V and 0 bases from J, the gap between germline ends came to 8 bases. For the CDR3, the DNA is TGTGCCTGGACTGACTACAGCACAGATACGCAGTATTTT. It yields the protein CAWTDYSTDTQYF.

In its sample, this clonotype was seen many times. V is TRBV7-2 and J is TRBJ2-4; 12 bases align to TRBD2. Losses at the gene ends were 1 base for V and 9 bases for J; bases not matched to a gene: 10. Germline V gives CDR1 SGHTA, CDR2 FQGNSA. The CDR3 is 17 residues long. CDR3 in DNA: TGTGCCAGCAGCTTAGGTCTAGCGGGAGGGCCACTAAGCATTCAGTACTTC. Encoded protein: CASSLGLAGGPLSIQYF.

This clonotype was recorded many times. The V and J genes are TRBV28 and TRBJ1-1, with 7 bases lining up with TRBD1. Losses at the gene ends were 5 bases for V and 0 bases for J; bases not matched to a gene: 6. The germline CDR1 and CDR2 sequences are MDHEN and SYDVKM. The CDR3 contains 15 residues. The CDR3 reads CASSIPGQLNTEAFF. The CDR3 DNA reads TGTGCCAGCAGTATCCCGGGACAGCTGAACACTGAAGCTTTCTTT.

There are many counts of this clonotype. This sequence joins TRBV7-9 and TRBJ2-2; 12 bases align to TRBD1. Trimming took 5 bases from V and 8 from J; bases not matched to a gene: 9. CDR1 and CDR2 (germline): SEHNR, FQNEAQ (reference sequence). There are 16 residues in the CDR3. CDR3 nucleotides: TGTGCCAGCAGCGCTGCCGGGACAGGGGGCGAAGGGGAGCTGTTTTTT. Translated, it gives CASSAAGTGGEGELFF. The full variable domain, with the rest looked up from reference TRBV7-9 and TRBJ2-2, is DTGVSQNPRHKITKRGQNVTFRCDPISEHNRLYWYRQTLGQGPEFLTYFQNEAQLEKSRLLSDRFSAERPKGSFSTLEIQRTEQGDSAMYLCASSAAGTGGEGELFFGEGSRLTVL.

This clonotype was picked up many times. V is TRBV4-1 and J is TRBJ2-5, with 8 bases identical to TRBD2. The CDR3 spans 17 residues. Germline-derived CDR1 and CDR2 are MGHRA and YSYEKL. J lost 5 bases, V lost 0 bases, and 11 bases had no gene match. CDR3 amino acids: CASSQEIAAGGGETQYF. The CDR3 DNA reads as TGCGCCAGCAGCCAAGAAATAGCGGCGGGAGGTGGCGAGACCCAGTACTTC.

At least ten counts were recorded for this clonotype. This rearrangement joins TRBV12-3 or TRBV12-4 to TRBJ1-1; no reliable D call. The V end was cut by 1 base, the J end by 1 base, with 16 bases between. This CDR3 comprises 17 residues. The CDR3 DNA follows: TGTGCCAGCAGTTTAGAAATTGCCCGAGAAGGGAACACTGAAGCTTTCTTT. It yields the protein CASSLEIAREGNTEAFF.

This clonotype was counted ten times or more. The rearrangement uses TRBV7-2 and TRBJ2-3; tentatively, D is TRBD2 (6 bases). The CDR3 consists of 17 residues. Germline CDR1 and CDR2: SGHTA and FQGNSA. V was cut by 3 bases and J by 2 bases, with 18 bases left in between. In nucleotides, the CDR3 is TGTGCCAGCAGCTTTCCCCGGGACTCCGCCTACACAGATACGCAGTATTTT. Its translation: CASSFPRDSAYTDTQYF. The whole variable domain, filled in from reference TRBV7-2 and TRBJ2-3, reads GAGVSQSPSNKVTEKGKDVELRCDPISGHTALYWYRQSLGQGLEFLIYFQGNSAPDKSGLPSDRFSAERTGGSVSTLTIQRTQQEDSAVYLCASSFPRDSAYTDTQYFGPGTRLTVL.

This clonotype was picked up many times. Here the CDR3 DNA reads TGTGCCAGCAGCTTAAGGGGTCCCTACACCTTC. Its protein is CASSLRGPYTF. The gene calls are TRBV7-9 and TRBJ1-2; possible D gene TRBD1, 5 bases. The germline V gene encodes CDR1 SEHNR and CDR2 FQNEAQ (reference sequence). This CDR3 is 11 amino acids long. Trimming cost V 2 bases and J 10 bases, with 8 bases left between them.

This clonotype has at least ten counts. This chain links TRBV6-5 with TRBJ2-5; TRBD2 agrees at 15 bases. CDR3 length: 16 residues. From germline, CDR1 is MNHEY and CDR2 SVGAGI. V shed 0 bases and J 5 bases; nucleotides not matched to a gene: 1. The CDR3 loop reads CASSYSGTSGRETQYF. DNA for the CDR3: TGTGCCAGCAGTTACTCCGGGACTAGCGGGAGGGAGACCCAGTACTTC.

This clonotype was observed many times. J is TRBJ2-1 and V is TRBV7-8, with 9 bases fitting TRBD2. Trimming took 5 bases from V and 9 from J; bases not matched to a gene: 14. Germline loops: CDR1 SGHVS, CDR2 FQNEAQ. The length of the CDR3 is 16 residues. CDR3 loop: CASSPTGSGSPTEQFF. CDR3 bases: TGTGCCAGCAGCCCCACGGGTAGCGGGAGCCCTACTGAGCAGTTCTTC.

This clonotype appeared many times. The chain uses TRBV7-2 and TRBJ2-2; TRBD2 matches at 7 bases. This CDR3 region has 16 residues. Germline trimming cut 5 bases from V and 5 bases from J; bases unmatched to any gene: 11. CDR1 SGHTA and CDR2 FQGNSA come from the germline V gene. CDR3 sequence (DNA): TGTGCCAGCAGCGCGTTCCTAGCGGAGCAGACCGGGGAGCTGTTTTTT. Translated, it gives CASSAFLAEQTGELFF.

Regarding this clonotype: A single base is all that separates this from a far larger clone, so a read error is likely. This rearrangement joins TRBV5-1 to TRBJ2-1, with 7 nucleotides matching TRBD2. J was trimmed by 10 bases and V by 1 base; bases with no gene match: 11. Germline-derived CDR1 and CDR2 are SGHRS and YFSETQ. This CDR3 region has 15 residues. The CDR3 bases are TGCGCCAGCAGCTTGTCCGCTGGCAGGGAGGGCGAGCAGTTCTTC. Residues: CASSLSAGREGEQFF. Using reference TRBV5-1 and TRBJ2-1 for the parts outside the CDR3, the full variable domain is KAGVTQTPRYLIKTRGQQVTLSCSPISGHRSVSWYQQTPGQGLQFLFEYFSETQRNKGNFPGRFSGRQFSNSRSEMNVSTLELGDSALYLCASSLSAGREGEQFFGPGTRLTVL.

This clonotype was observed many times. The chain carries TRBV5-1 and TRBJ2-3; maybe TRBD1 (5 bases). With 0 bases removed from V and 1 base from J, the gap between germline ends came to 24 bases. Germline V lookup: CDR1 SGHRS, CDR2 YFSETQ. The CDR3 length is 20 residues. The CDR3 nucleotides are TGCGCCAGCAGCTTGGGGCTAGAACCCCGTGGGGCTAGTGGCACAGATACGCAGTATTTT. Amino acids: CASSLGLEPRGASGTDTQYF. The whole variable domain, remainder taken from reference TRBV5-1 and TRBJ2-3, is KAGVTQTPRYLIKTRGQQVTLSCSPISGHRSVSWYQQTPGQGLQFLFEYFSETQRNKGNFPGRFSGRQFSNSRSEMNVSTLELGDSALYLCASSLGLEPRGASGTDTQYFGPGTRLTVL.

The sample holds many counts of this clonotype. The V call is TRBV4-2, the J call TRBJ2-7, with no clear D. Germline assignment: CDR1 LGHNA and CDR2 YNFKEQ. V lost 0 bases to trimming and J lost 6 bases, with 18 bases between them. The CDR3 runs 16 residues. CDR3 loop: CASSQDYENSAREQYF. CDR3 DNA: TGTGCCAGCAGCCAAGACTACGAAAACTCTGCGCGCGAGCAGTACTTC.

In its sample, this clonotype was seen many times. The chain links TRBV10-3 to TRBJ2-7; 13 bases are a match to TRBD2. The CDR3 contains 15 residues. CDR1 ENHRY and CDR2 SYGVKD come from the germline V gene. The V gene end was trimmed by 5 bases and the J gene end by 2 bases; junction bases not matched to a gene: 3. CDR3 loop: CAISTSGRGTYEQYF. The CDR3 nucleotides read TGTGCCATCAGTACTAGCGGGAGGGGGACCTACGAGCAGTACTTC.

This clonotype showed up many times. In DNA form, the CDR3 reads TGTGCCATCAGTGTTAATCCCGGGACTAACACCGGGGAGCTGTTTTTT. Amino acid sequence: CAISVNPGTNTGELFF. The rearrangement uses TRBV10-3 and TRBJ2-2; TRBD2 is a possible D gene (6 bases). Trimming cost V 4 bases and J 2 bases, with 14 bases left between them. CDR1 and CDR2 from the germline V gene are ENHRY and SYGVKD. This CDR3 contains 16 residues.

The chain carries TRBV19 and TRBJ1-1; tentatively, D is TRBD1 (5 bases). V was shortened by 4 bases and J by 0 bases, with 15 bases between the two germline ends. This CDR3 has 16 amino acids. The germline V gene encodes CDR1 LNHDA and CDR2 SQIVND (reference sequence). CDR3 in DNA: TGTGCCAGTAGTACCCGGTGGGGGGATATGAACACTGAAGCTTTCTTT. Translated: CASSTRWGDMNTEAFF.

This clonotype was seen at least ten times. The chain is built from TRBV5-6 and TRBJ1-5, with TRBD1 as a possible D gene (5 bases). The CDR3 runs 13 residues. The V end was cut by 4 bases, the J end by 7 bases, with 12 bases between. The germline CDR1 and CDR2 sequences are SGHDT and YYEEEE. The CDR3 DNA is TGTGCCAGCAGCCTCCAGTGGGGCCAGCCCCAGCATTTT. Translating gives CASSLQWGQPQHF.

This clonotype was found many times. This chain uses TRBV6-1 with TRBJ2-2, with TRBD2 matching over 9 bases. The J segment lost 7 bases and the V segment lost 5 bases, leaving 11 bases of the junction unmatched. CDR3 length equals 16 residues. Germline CDR1 MNHNS, CDR2 SASEGT. CDR3 DNA: TGTGCCAGCAGTTACCTTGTGCTAGCGGGAATCGGGGAGCTGTTTTTT. Protein sequence: CASSYLVLAGIGELFF.

This clonotype was recorded at least ten times. V is TRBV7-6 and J is TRBJ2-5; 7 bases line up with TRBD2. After removal of 0 bases from V and 2 bases from J, the junction contained 3 bases not matched to a gene. The CDR3 consists of 15 residues. Germline V gene sequence: CDR1 SGHVS, CDR2 FNYEAQ. This CDR3 is CASSLAGGYQETQYF. In DNA, the CDR3 is TGTGCCAGCAGCTTAGCGGGGGGGTATCAAGAGACCCAGTACTTC.

Many counts were recorded for this clonotype. The chain has TRBV20-1 and TRBJ2-4; D may match TRBD1 or TRBD2 (5 bases each). CDR1 is DFQATT, CDR2 SNEGSKA, per germline (reference sequence). This CDR3 is 14 amino acids long. Trimming shortened V by 5 bases and J by 4 bases, and 15 bases separated the two germline ends. This CDR3 reads CSAFNRDGKNIQYF. The CDR3, as DNA: TGCAGTGCTTTTAATAGGGACGGAAAAAACATTCAGTACTTC.

This clonotype was counted ten times or more. The chain carries TRBV19 and TRBJ1-4; D not certain. The CDR3 extends over 14 amino acids. V was pared by 4 bases and J by 8 bases, with 14 bases between. From germline, CDR1 is LNHDA and CDR2 SQIVND (reference sequence). Written as DNA, the CDR3 is TGTGCCAGTAGTACACTTGGACGAGGGGAAAAACTGTTTTTT. It specifies CASSTLGRGEKLFF.